This TCR beta chain was retrieved from a study of blood T cells in healthy people across ages. Points from the study as a whole: Possibly, changes in expanded clonotypes were confounded because donor CMV status was unknown.

Comment on this clonotype: What it recognizes is unknown.

A J-beta primer mix and a sample-barcoded 5' primer were used in a second PCR of about 7 to 12 cycles. All samples yielded 2.5 million or more CDR3-containing paired-end reads. TCRdb reanalysed the 5' RACE reads using MiXCR and keeps one entry per CDR3 protein. The sample includes over 450,000 distinct CDR3 sequences, under 30% of them seen just once. Trimming removed 3 bases at V and 4 bases at J, with 12 bases between. Germline V gene data show CDR1 as MGHDK and CDR2 as SYGVNS. The CDR3 consists of 14 residues. The data were also submitted as part of a second study, on T cells of mothers and their children.

The chain joins TRBV25-1 to TRBJ2-5; D ambiguous. Sample: blood. The source of this sequence is a boy between 10 and 17 years old in good health. CDR3 nucleotides: TGTGCCAGCAGTGATGGGCTAGAAGGAGAGACCCAGTACTTC. This codes for CASSDGLEGETQYF. The entire variable domain, with the rest obtained from reference TRBV25-1 and TRBJ2-5, is as follows: EADIYQTPRYLVIGTGKKITLECSQTMGHDKMYWYQQDPGMELHLIHYSYGVNSTEKGDLSSESTVSRIRTEHFPLTLESARPSHTSQYLCASSDGLEGETQYFGPGTRLLVL.